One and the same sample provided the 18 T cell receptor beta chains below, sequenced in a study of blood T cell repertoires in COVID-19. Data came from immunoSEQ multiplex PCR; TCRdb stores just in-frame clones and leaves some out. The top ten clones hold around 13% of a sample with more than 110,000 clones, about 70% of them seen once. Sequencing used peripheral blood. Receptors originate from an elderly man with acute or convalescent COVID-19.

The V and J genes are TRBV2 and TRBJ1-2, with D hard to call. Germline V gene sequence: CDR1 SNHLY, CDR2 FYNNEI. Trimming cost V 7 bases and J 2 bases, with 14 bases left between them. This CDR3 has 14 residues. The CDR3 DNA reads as TGTGCCAGCACCGGGGAACCTCGGAACTATGGCTACACCTTC. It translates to CASTGEPRNYGYTF.

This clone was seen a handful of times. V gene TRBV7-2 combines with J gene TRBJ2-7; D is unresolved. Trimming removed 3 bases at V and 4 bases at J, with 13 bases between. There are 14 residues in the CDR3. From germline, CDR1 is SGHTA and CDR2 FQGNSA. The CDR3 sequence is CASSFGGSTYEQYF. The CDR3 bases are TGTGCCAGCAGCTTTGGCGGCAGTACGTACGAGCAGTACTTC.

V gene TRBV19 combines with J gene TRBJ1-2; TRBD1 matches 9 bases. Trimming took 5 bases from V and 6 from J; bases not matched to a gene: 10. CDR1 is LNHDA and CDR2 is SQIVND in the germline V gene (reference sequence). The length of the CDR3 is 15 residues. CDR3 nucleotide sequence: TGTGCCAGTAGTGAGACAGGGGGTGCCCTTGATGGCTACACCTTC. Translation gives CASSETGGALDGYTF.

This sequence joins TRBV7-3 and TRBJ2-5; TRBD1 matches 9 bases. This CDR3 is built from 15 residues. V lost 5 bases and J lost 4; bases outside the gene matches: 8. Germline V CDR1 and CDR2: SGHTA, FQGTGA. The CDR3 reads CASSKTGGWGETQYF. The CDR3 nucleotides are TGTGCCAGCAGCAAGACAGGGGGTTGGGGAGAGACCCAGTACTTC. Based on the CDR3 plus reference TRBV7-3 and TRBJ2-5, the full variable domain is GAGVSQTPSNKVTEKGKYVELRCDPISGHTALYWYRQSLGQGPEFLIYFQGTGAADDSGLPNDRFFAVRPEGSVSTLKIQRTERGDSAVYLCASSKTGGWGETQYFGPGTRLLVL.

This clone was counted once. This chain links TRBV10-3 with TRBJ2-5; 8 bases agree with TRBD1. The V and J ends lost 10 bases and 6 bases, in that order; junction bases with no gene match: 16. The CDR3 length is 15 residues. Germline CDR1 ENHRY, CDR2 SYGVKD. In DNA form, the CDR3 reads TGTGCCACAGGGACAGGCCTAACTTACGAGAAGACCCAGTACTTC. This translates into CATGTGLTYEKTQYF.

CDR3 bases: TGTGCCAGCAGCCCCCCTGGGCAGGTGAATTCACCCCTCCACTTT. Encoded protein: CASSPPGQVNSPLHF. The rearrangement links TRBV7-9 to TRBJ1-6; D uncertain. CDR3 size: 15 residues. Trimming cost V 5 bases and J 7 bases, with 15 bases left between them. Germline lookup yields CDR1 SEHNR and CDR2 FQNEAQ (reference sequence).

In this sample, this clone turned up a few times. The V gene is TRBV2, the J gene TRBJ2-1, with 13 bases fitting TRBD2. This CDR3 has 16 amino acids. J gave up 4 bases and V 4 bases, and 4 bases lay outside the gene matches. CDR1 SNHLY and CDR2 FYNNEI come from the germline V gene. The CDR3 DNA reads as TGTGCCAGCAGTGCCGGACTAGCGGGGGAGTACAATGAGCAGTTCTTC. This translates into CASSAGLAGEYNEQFF.

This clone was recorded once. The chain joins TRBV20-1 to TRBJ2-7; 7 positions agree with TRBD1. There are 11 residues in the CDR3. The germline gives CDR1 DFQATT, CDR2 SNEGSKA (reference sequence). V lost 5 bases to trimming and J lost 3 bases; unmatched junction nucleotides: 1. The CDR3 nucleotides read TGCAGTGCTGACAGGGACTACGAGCAGTACTTC. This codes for CSADRDYEQYF.

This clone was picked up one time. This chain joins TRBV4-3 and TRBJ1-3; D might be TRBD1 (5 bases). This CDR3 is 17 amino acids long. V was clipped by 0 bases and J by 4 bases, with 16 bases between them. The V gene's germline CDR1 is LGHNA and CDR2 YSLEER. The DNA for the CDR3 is TGCGCCAGCAGCCAAGATCCCGCGCAGGGTTCCGGAAACACCATATATTTT. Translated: CASSQDPAQGSGNTIYF.

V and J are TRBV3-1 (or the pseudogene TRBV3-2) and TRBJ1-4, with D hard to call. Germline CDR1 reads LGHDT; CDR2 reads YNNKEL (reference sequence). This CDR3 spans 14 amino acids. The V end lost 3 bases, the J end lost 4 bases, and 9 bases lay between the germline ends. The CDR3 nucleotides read TGTGCCAGCAGCCACTTACTGAATAATGAAAAACTGTTTTTT. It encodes CASSHLLNNEKLFF.

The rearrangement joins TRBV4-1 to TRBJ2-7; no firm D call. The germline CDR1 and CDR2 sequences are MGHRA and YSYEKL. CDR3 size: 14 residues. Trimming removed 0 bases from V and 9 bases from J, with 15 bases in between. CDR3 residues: CASSQDPPRLGQYF. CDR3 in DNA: TGCGCCAGCAGCCAAGATCCCCCGAGGCTAGGGCAGTACTTC.

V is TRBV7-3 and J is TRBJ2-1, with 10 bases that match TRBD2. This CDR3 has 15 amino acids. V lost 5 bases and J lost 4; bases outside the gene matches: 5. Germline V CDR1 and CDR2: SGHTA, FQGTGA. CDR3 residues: CASSPERGGYNEQFF. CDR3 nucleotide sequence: TGTGCCAGCAGCCCAGAGCGGGGGGGTTACAATGAGCAGTTCTTC.

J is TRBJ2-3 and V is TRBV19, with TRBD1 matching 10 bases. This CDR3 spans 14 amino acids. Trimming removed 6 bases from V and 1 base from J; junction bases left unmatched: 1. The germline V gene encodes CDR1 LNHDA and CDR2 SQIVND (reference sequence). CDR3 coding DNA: TGTGCCAGTAGCGGGACAGGGGGCACAGATACGCAGTATTTT. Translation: CASSGTGGTDTQYF.

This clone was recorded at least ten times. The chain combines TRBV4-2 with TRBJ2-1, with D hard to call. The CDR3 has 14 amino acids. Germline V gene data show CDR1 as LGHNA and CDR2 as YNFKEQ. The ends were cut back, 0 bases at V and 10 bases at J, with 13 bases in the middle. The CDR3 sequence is CASSQEARPREQFF. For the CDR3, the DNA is TGTGCCAGCAGCCAAGAGGCCCGTCCCCGCGAGCAGTTCTTC.

CDR3 region: CASSTSLAWETQYF. As DNA, the CDR3 is TGTGCCAGCAGCACCTCACTAGCCTGGGAGACCCAGTACTTC. This chain uses TRBV9 with TRBJ2-5; perhaps TRBD2 as D (6 bases). Looked up from germline, CDR1 is SGDLS and CDR2 is YYNGEE. This CDR3 contains 14 residues. The ends were cut back, 4 bases at V and 5 bases at J, with 15 bases in the middle.

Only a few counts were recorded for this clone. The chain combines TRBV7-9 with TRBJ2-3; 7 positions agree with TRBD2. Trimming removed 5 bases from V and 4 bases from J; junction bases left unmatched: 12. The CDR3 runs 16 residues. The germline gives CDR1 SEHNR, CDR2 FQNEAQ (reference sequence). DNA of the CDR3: TGTGCCAGCAGCCCCATCCTTAGGGGAGGGGCAGATACGCAGTATTTT. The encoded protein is CASSPILRGGADTQYF.

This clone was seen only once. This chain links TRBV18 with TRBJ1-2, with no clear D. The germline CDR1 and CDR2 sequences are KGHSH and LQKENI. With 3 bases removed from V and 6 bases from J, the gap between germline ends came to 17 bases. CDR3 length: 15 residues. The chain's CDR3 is CASSPRTGKIDGYTF. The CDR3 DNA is TGTGCCAGCTCACCCAGGACCGGGAAGATCGATGGCTACACCTTC.

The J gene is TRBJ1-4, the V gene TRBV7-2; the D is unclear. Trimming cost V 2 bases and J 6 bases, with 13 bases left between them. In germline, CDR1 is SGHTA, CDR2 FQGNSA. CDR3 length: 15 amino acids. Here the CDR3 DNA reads TGTGCCAGCAGCTTACTCGCGGGTGGGGATGAAAAACTGTTTTTT. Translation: CASSLLAGGDEKLFF.